The entry that follows covers one T cell receptor (beta chain) sequence. Its matching antigen is unknown. The PCR contained 60 Vbeta and 13 Jbeta primers. Some clones are missing from TCRdb's copy, which holds only in-frame ones; the method was immunoSEQ multiplex PCR. The table records about 180,000 clones, under 80% of them present only once. The V gene lost 5 bases and the J gene lost 4 bases, with 17 bases spanning the gap. Germline V gene data show CDR1 as LNHDA and CDR2 as SQIVND (reference sequence). The CDR3 has 15 residues. This sample stems from a study of cytomegalovirus exposure and HLA in healthy donors. Study-wide points: Using a false discovery rate of 0.05, a later analysis showed that some 16,000 TCR beta sequences were associated with HLA alleles. Cytomegalovirus status, reportedly, was diagnosed with high specificity and sensitivity by the classifier. Within the data, a cluster of highly shared sequence variants was likely a sequencing artifact. A link between a missense DCLRE1C variant and TCR beta V- and J-gene trimming emerged from a later analysis.

Sequenced: PBMCs. The source is a woman aged 25 to 39 in good health and CMV-seropositive. The chain couples TRBV19 to TRBJ1-2, with D perhaps TRBD1 (6 bases). The DNA of the CDR3 is TGTGCCAGTAGTCCCCGGAACAGGGTGACCTATGGCTACACCTTC. Translated, it gives CASSPRNRVTYGYTF. Filled out from reference TRBV19 and TRBJ1-2, the complete variable domain reads DGGITQSPKYLFRKEGQNVTLSCEQNLNHDAMYWYRQDPGQGLRLIYYSQIVNDFQKGDIAEGYSVSREKKESFPLTVTSAQKNPTAFYLCASSPRNRVTYGYTFGSGTRLTVV.